The 19 T cell receptor beta chains listed next were all sequenced from one sample in a study of T cell responses to AZD1222 COVID-19 vaccine. Produced via immunoSEQ multiplex PCR; TCRdb's table is partial and in-frame only. The table lists over 130,000 clones, 85% to 95% of them singletons, with around 3.5% in the top ten. The sample here was peripheral blood, taken 28 days after the second AZD1222 dose. These receptors all stem from an adult who received the AZD1222 COVID-19 vaccine.

The chain carries TRBV4-2 and TRBJ2-7, with TRBD1 matching over 7 bases. Trimming cost V 3 bases and J 1 base; bases outside gene matches: 6. CDR1 and CDR2 (germline): LGHNA, YNFKEQ. CDR3 length equals 15 residues. The CDR3 coding sequence is TGTGCCAGCAGCCATGAGGACAGGCTATCCTACGAGCAGTACTTC. Residues: CASSHEDRLSYEQYF.

The chain employs TRBV2 and TRBJ1-5, with unresolved D. The V end lost 4 bases, the J end lost 0 bases, and 10 bases lay between the germline ends. CDR1 SNHLY and CDR2 FYNNEI come from the germline V gene. The CDR3 totals 15 residues. The CDR3 region is CASSGARVSNQPQHF. The CDR3 DNA reads as TGTGCCAGCAGTGGGGCAAGAGTTAGCAATCAGCCCCAGCATTTT.

The genes are TRBV7-2 and TRBJ2-2; D possibly corresponds to TRBD2 (5 bases). CDR3 length equals 14 residues. V was trimmed by 3 bases and J by 6 bases, leaving 11 bases between them. The germline CDR1 and CDR2 sequences are SGHTA and FQGNSA. The CDR3 bases are TGTGCCAGCAGCTTCCCCCGAGGGCCCGGGGAGCTGTTTTTT. This encodes CASSFPRGPGELFF.

The gene calls are TRBV13 and TRBJ1-2, with TRBD1 as a possible D gene (5 bases). This CDR3 has 15 residues. Per the germline V gene, CDR1 is PRHDT and CDR2 is FYEKMQ (reference sequence). V lost 1 base and J 3 bases, leaving 12 bases between the germline ends. The CDR3 region has the DNA TGTGCCAGCAGCTTAGTCGGAGGAGGGGACTATGGCTACACCTTC. It encodes CASSLVGGGDYGYTF.

This clone was seen a single time. The rearrangement joins TRBV9 to TRBJ2-6; no definite D call. The germline V and J ends were trimmed by 0 bases and 2 bases, with 12 bases remaining between them. This CDR3 has 17 residues. The V gene's germline CDR1 is SGDLS and CDR2 YYNGEE. CDR3 sequence (DNA): TGTGCCAGCAGCGTAGGGCTTTCTGGGGCTGGGGCCAACGTCCTGACTTTC. Residues: CASSVGLSGAGANVLTF.

The rearrangement joins TRBV28 to TRBJ1-1; D call uncertain. The germline V gene encodes CDR1 MDHEN and CDR2 SYDVKM. This CDR3 is built from 14 residues. V was cut by 7 bases and J by 4 bases, with 16 bases left in between. The CDR3: CASKPFGWGTEAFF. CDR3 coding DNA: TGTGCCAGCAAGCCCTTTGGATGGGGCACTGAAGCTTTCTTT.

This clone appeared a single time. The rearrangement joins TRBV7-2 to TRBJ2-7, with 7 positions matching TRBD1. The CDR3 spans 15 residues. V shed 1 base and J 5 bases; nucleotides not matched to a gene: 8. CDR1 SGHTA and CDR2 FQGNSA come from the germline V gene. The CDR3 spells CASSLEGAKGNEQYF. CDR3 bases: TGTGCCAGCAGCTTAGAGGGGGCTAAGGGAAACGAGCAGTACTTC.

The chain uses TRBV6-1 and TRBJ1-2; D may be TRBD1 (6 bases). Trimming pared 1 base from V and 1 base from J, leaving 16 bases between. Looked up from germline, CDR1 is MNHNS and CDR2 is SASEGT. The CDR3 has 17 amino acids. In DNA form, the CDR3 reads TGTGCCAGCAGTGAAGTGTTCGGGGGCGATCGTAACTATGGCTACACCTTC. Amino acids: CASSEVFGGDRNYGYTF.

The CDR3 DNA follows: TGTGCCAGCAGCCCAAGGCCTAGCCTGAGCTCCTACGAGCAGTACTTC. Protein product: CASSPRPSLSSYEQYF. V gene TRBV7-8 combines with J gene TRBJ2-7, with D perhaps TRBD2 (5 bases). V lost 5 bases and J 0 bases, leaving 17 bases between the germline ends. Germline V lookup: CDR1 SGHVS, CDR2 FQNEAQ. The CDR3 length is 16 residues.

CDR3 coding DNA: TGTGCCAGCAGCTTAGCGGGCGGGGGATCCCTCCGAGAGACCCAGTACTTC. It yields the protein CASSLAGGGSLRETQYF. This rearrangement joins TRBV7-2 to TRBJ2-5; TRBD2 matches 7 bases. The length of the CDR3 is 17 residues. V shed 0 bases and J 4 bases; nucleotides not matched to a gene: 11. From germline, CDR1 is SGHTA and CDR2 FQGNSA. Supplemented by reference TRBV7-2 and TRBJ2-5, the full variable domain reads GAGVSQSPSNKVTEKGKDVELRCDPISGHTALYWYRQSLGQGLEFLIYFQGNSAPDKSGLPSDRFSAERTGGSVSTLTIQRTQQEDSAVYLCASSLAGGGSLRETQYFGPGTRLLVL.

The rearrangement uses TRBV19 and TRBJ2-1; 8 nucleotides match TRBD2. V dropped 6 bases and J dropped 15; count of bases not matched to a gene: 13. The CDR3 totals 13 residues. In germline, CDR1 is LNHDA, CDR2 SQIVND (reference sequence). The CDR3 DNA sequence: TGTGCCAGTAGCACCGGGACTAGTCAGTATCGGTTCTTC. As protein: CASSTGTSQYRFF.

V usage is TRBV28 and J usage is TRBJ2-5; unclear D gene. Between the trimmed V and J ends, which lost 5 bases and 2 bases, there was a span of 6 bases. The germline V gene encodes CDR1 MDHEN and CDR2 SYDVKM. This CDR3 has 12 residues. CDR3 amino acids: CASSVNQETQYF. In nucleotides, the CDR3 is TGTGCCAGCAGTGTAAATCAAGAGACCCAGTACTTC.

V and J are TRBV5-1 and TRBJ1-2; perhaps TRBD1 as D (6 bases). The germline gives CDR1 SGHRS, CDR2 YFSETQ. V was clipped by 0 bases and J by 4 bases, with 16 bases between them. The CDR3 extends over 16 amino acids. The CDR3: CASSLEGRGAAYGYTF. In nucleotides, the CDR3 is TGCGCCAGCAGCTTGGAGGGCAGGGGAGCGGCCTATGGCTACACCTTC.

This rearrangement joins TRBV27 to TRBJ2-7, with unresolved D. V lost 2 bases to trimming and J lost 2 bases, with 10 bases between them. The CDR3 covers 14 residues. Germline CDR1 reads MNHEY; CDR2 reads SMNVEV (reference sequence). CDR3 residues: CASSLNGRTYEQYF. The CDR3 DNA follows: TGTGCCAGCAGTTTAAATGGTCGTACCTACGAGCAGTACTTC.

The rearrangement uses TRBV6-1 and TRBJ1-3; D remains ambiguous. This CDR3 is built from 16 residues. Trimming removed 1 base from V and 0 bases from J, with 10 bases in between. Germline V gene lookup returns CDR1 MNHNS and CDR2 SASEGT. The CDR3 DNA reads as TGTGCCAGCAGTGAAGATCTCGCAAGCTCTGGAAACACCATATATTTT. This encodes CASSEDLASSGNTIYF.

The rearrangement joins TRBV4-1 to TRBJ1-4, with D possibly matching TRBD1 (5 bases). In germline, CDR1 is MGHRA, CDR2 YSYEKL. Trimming took off 4 bases at V and 3 bases at J, with 12 bases between the two ends. The CDR3 runs to 15 residues. The CDR3, as DNA: TGCGCCAGCAGCCCACTTGGGGACCCTAATGAAAAACTGTTTTTT. This sequence encodes CASSPLGDPNEKLFF.

V and J are TRBV7-9 and TRBJ1-4, with TRBD1 matching over 9 bases. Germline V gene data show CDR1 as SEHNR and CDR2 as FQNEAQ (reference sequence). CDR3 length equals 14 residues. V gave up 5 bases and J gave up 8 bases; unmatched junction bases: 6. The CDR3 DNA sequence: TGTGCCAGCAGCCGGGACAGGGAAGAAGAAAAACTGTTTTTT. Protein product: CASSRDREEEKLFF.

The chain carries TRBV27 and TRBJ2-7; possibly TRBD2 for D (5 bases). The germline V gene encodes CDR1 MNHEY and CDR2 SMNVEV (reference sequence). Between the trimmed V and J ends, which lost 1 base and 3 bases, there was a span of 13 bases. The CDR3 covers 15 residues. Written as DNA, the CDR3 is TGTGCCAGCAGTTTATTCGGGGTCTTAAACTACGAGCAGTACTTC. It encodes CASSLFGVLNYEQYF.

This clone came up once. This rearrangement joins TRBV7-2 to TRBJ1-5, with D unresolved. CDR1 is SGHTA and CDR2 is FQGNSA in the germline V gene. Trimming took off 1 base at V and 0 bases at J, with 7 bases between the two ends. CDR3 size: 15 residues. CDR3 amino acids: CASSLGPNSNQPQHF. The CDR3 nucleotides read TGTGCCAGCAGCTTAGGGCCGAATAGCAATCAGCCCCAGCATTTT.